This TCR beta chain was recorded in a study of blood T cell repertoires in COVID-19. Authors' data handling: Using reference gene primer amplification, nucleated cell counts were estimated. TCRdb keeps only in-frame clones here, not all; method: immunoSEQ multiplex PCR. Clone size and V and J calls were adopted from that table, with D and trimming inferred from the DNA. The sample yields around 300,000 clones, around 85% seen once. The CDR3 length is 14 residues. The V and J ends lost 8 bases and 4 bases, in that order; junction bases with no gene match: 8. Germline assignment: CDR1 SNHLY and CDR2 FYNNEI. Participants were aged about 18 to 90 years from approximately 23 US areas. Cohort assignment relied on participant-reported clinical history. Recovered status applied to Cohort 3 donors who had two consecutive negative PCRs. It also applied to those with clearance or with symptom resolution.

This receptor was taken from a woman between 45 and 65 years old who had recovered from COVID-19. Sequencing was performed on PBMCs or T cells enriched from blood (not recorded which). The genes are TRBV2 and TRBJ2-4; TRBD1 matches 7 bases. CDR3 sequence reads: CASGDSSIKNIQYF. The CDR3 nucleotides read TGTGCCAGCGGGGACAGCAGCATTAAAAACATTCAGTACTTC.